The entry below gives a single TCR beta chain sequence along with its context. The data derive from a study of cytomegalovirus exposure and HLA in healthy donors. With 60 Vbeta and 13 Jbeta primers, the PCR was carried out. The method was immunoSEQ multiplex PCR; TCRdb's version includes in-frame clones alone and lacks a portion of them. The sample yields 200,000 or so clones, 82% seen once. Donors consisted of healthy bone marrow donors. The CDR3 length is 17 residues. The germline V gene encodes CDR1 LNHNV and CDR2 YYDKDF (reference sequence). Deletions cut 0 bases from V and 1 base from J, with 12 bases between.

This TCR came from a woman between 45 and 60 years old in good health and CMV-seropositive. This chain links TRBV15 with TRBJ2-2; D is perhaps TRBD2 (6 bases). Sequencing was performed on PBMCs. CDR3 in amino acids: CATSRDRKAGNTGELFF. CDR3 coding DNA: TGTGCCACCAGCAGAGATCGAAAAGCGGGGAACACCGGGGAGCTGTTTTTT.